These 16 T cell receptor beta chains share one sample of origin, sequenced in a study of shared clonotypes between healthy human individuals. Clones were sequenced by immunoSEQ multiplex PCR, and TCRdb holds only the in-frame ones, with some missing. The sample lists 640,000 or so clones, 55% to 75% occurring once. Material: memory CD4+ T cells sorted from blood. Subset given: CD45RA-negative fraction. These receptor sequences come from a woman younger than 45 in good health.

This clone was seen more than once but under ten times. V is TRBV2 and J is TRBJ2-7; 7 bases fit TRBD2. Germline trimming cut 7 bases from V and 2 bases from J; bases unmatched to any gene: 2. CDR1 SNHLY and CDR2 FYNNEI come from the germline V gene. The CDR3 is made up of 12 amino acids. The CDR3 here is CASNRGAYEQYF. The CDR3 DNA reads TGTGCCAGCAACCGGGGGGCCTACGAGCAGTACTTC.

This clone was observed a few times. CDR3 protein: CASSPRGRLYEQYF. The CDR3 nucleotides read TGTGCCAGCAGCCCCCGCGGGAGACTCTACGAGCAGTACTTC. The J gene is TRBJ2-5, the V gene TRBV9, with 7 bases fitting TRBD2. The J call may be faulty, since TRBJ2-7 better matches the DNA end. The CDR3 spans 14 residues. CDR1 and CDR2 (germline): SGDLS, YYNGEE.

The chain couples TRBV7-9 to TRBJ1-2; D unclear. CDR1 and CDR2 (germline): SEHNR, FQNEAQ (reference sequence). The CDR3 consists of 10 residues. V gave up 5 bases and J gave up 2 bases, with 0 bases separating them. This CDR3 reads CASSNYGYTF. In DNA form, the CDR3 reads TGTGCCAGCAGCAACTATGGCTACACCTTC.

V usage is TRBV28 and J usage is TRBJ2-7, with 12 bases fitting TRBD2. The CDR3 sequence is 15 residues long. Per the germline V gene, CDR1 is MDHEN and CDR2 is SYDVKM. The V gene end was trimmed by 5 bases and the J gene end by 3 bases; junction bases not matched to a gene: 5. In DNA form, the CDR3 reads TGTGCCAGCAGTCCCCGACTAGCGGGAGTCTACGAGCAGTACTTC. Translated: CASSPRLAGVYEQYF.

This clone was seen just once. This chain uses TRBV19 with TRBJ2-7, with 8 bases matching TRBD1. The V gene end was trimmed by 1 base and the J gene end by 3 bases; junction bases not matched to a gene: 5. The CDR3 sequence is 15 residues long. Germline V gene lookup returns CDR1 LNHDA and CDR2 SQIVND (reference sequence). The CDR3 loop is CASSIGTGRLYEQYF. CDR3 coding DNA: TGTGCCAGTAGTATAGGGACAGGGAGACTCTACGAGCAGTACTTC.

This clone occurred a few times. The same CDR3 is also encoded by other DNA sequences in this sample. This chain joins TRBV5-1 and TRBJ2-1; perhaps TRBD2 as D (5 bases). Per the germline V gene, CDR1 is SGHRS and CDR2 is YFSETQ. This CDR3 comprises 15 residues. Deletions cut 0 bases from V and 3 bases from J, with 10 bases between. This CDR3 is CASSLADRDYNEQFF. The CDR3 DNA follows: TGCGCCAGCAGCTTGGCGGATCGGGACTACAATGAGCAGTTCTTC.

This chain uses TRBV28 with TRBJ2-2; 8 bases agree with TRBD1. Germline V gene data show CDR1 as MDHEN and CDR2 as SYDVKM. V dropped 4 bases and J dropped 3; count of bases not matched to a gene: 4. This CDR3 is built from 15 residues. CDR3 nucleotide sequence: TGTGCCAGCAGTTCAAGGACAGGGCACACCGGGGAGCTGTTTTTT. It is translated as CASSSRTGHTGELFF.

The rearrangement joins TRBV7-2 to TRBJ1-1, with a weak D call TRBD1 (6 bases). V lost 3 bases to trimming and J lost 1 base, with 9 bases between them. There are 14 residues in the CDR3. CDR1 and CDR2 from the germline V gene are SGHTA and FQGNSA. The CDR3 sequence: CASSLIGGNTEAFF. In DNA form, the CDR3 reads TGTGCCAGCAGCTTGATAGGGGGGAACACTGAAGCTTTCTTT.

This clone was seen a few times. Other DNA sequences in the sample encode the same CDR3. This chain uses TRBV5-4 with TRBJ2-3; no clear D gene. Germline V gene data show CDR1 as SGHNT and CDR2 as YYREEE (reference sequence). Trimming shortened V by 0 bases and J by 5 bases, and 1 base separated the two germline ends. This CDR3 has 11 amino acids. The CDR3 nucleotides read TGTGCCAGCAGCTTGGGAGATACGCAGTATTTT. Protein product: CASSLGDTQYF.

J is TRBJ2-6 and V is TRBV29-1; TRBD2 might be the D (5 bases). The V end lost 8 bases, the J end lost 0 bases, and 11 bases lay between the germline ends. The CDR3 extends over 14 amino acids. CDR1 and CDR2 (germline): SQVTM, ANQGSEA. The CDR3 DNA reads TGCAGCCCTCTGGGGAGCTCTGGGGCCAACGTCCTGACTTTC. This gives the protein CSPLGSSGANVLTF.

This chain uses TRBV25-1 with TRBJ2-5; 8 positions agree with TRBD1. V lost 3 bases and J lost 1; bases outside the gene matches: 7. Germline values: CDR1 MGHDK, CDR2 SYGVNS. The CDR3 runs to 16 residues. CDR3 sequence: CASSDRDRGSQETQYF. Here the CDR3 DNA reads TGTGCCAGCAGTGACCGAGACAGGGGCTCCCAAGAGACCCAGTACTTC. Together with reference TRBV25-1 and TRBJ2-5, the CDR3 gives the full variable domain: EADIYQTPRYLVIGTGKKITLECSQTMGHDKMYWYQQDPGMELHLIHYSYGVNSTEKGDLSSESTVSRIRTEHFPLTLESARPSHTSQYLCASSDRDRGSQETQYFGPGTRLLVL.

This clone was observed a single time. The chain is built from TRBV15 and TRBJ2-1; TRBD2 matches 14 bases. The J segment lost 9 bases and the V segment lost 5 bases, leaving 6 bases of the junction unmatched. The CDR3 is 15 amino acids. Germline values: CDR1 LNHNV, CDR2 YYDKDF (reference sequence). As DNA, the CDR3 is TGTGCCACCAGCGGGGGACTAGCGGGAGCTGGTGAGCAGTTCTTC. Its translation is CATSGGLAGAGEQFF.

This clone was seen a handful of times. The sample contains more than one DNA sequence encoding this CDR3. The chain recombines TRBV6-1 with TRBJ2-7; D unclear. The germline V gene has CDR1 MNHNS and CDR2 SASEGT. Trimming cost V 4 bases and J 0 bases, with 10 bases left between them. The CDR3 spans 14 residues. The CDR3 is CASSGRGSSYEQYF. DNA of the CDR3: TGTGCCAGCAGTGGGCGAGGCAGCTCCTACGAGCAGTACTTC.

This chain connects TRBV28 to TRBJ2-5; 10 positions agree with TRBD2. The CDR3 consists of 17 residues. CDR1 is MDHEN and CDR2 is SYDVKM in the germline V gene. After removal of 5 bases from V and 2 bases from J, the junction contained 11 bases not matched to a gene. The CDR3 loop is CASSALDGLAEQETQYF. The CDR3 nucleotides are TGTGCCAGCAGTGCTTTAGATGGACTAGCGGAGCAAGAGACCCAGTACTTC. Based on the CDR3 plus reference TRBV28 and TRBJ2-5, the full variable domain is DVKVTQSSRYLVKRTGEKVFLECVQDMDHENMFWYRQDPGLGLRLIYFSYDVKMKEKGDIPEGYSVSREKKERFSLILESASTNQTSMYLCASSALDGLAEQETQYFGPGTRLLVL.

The gene calls are TRBV5-1 and TRBJ2-7, with D perhaps TRBD2 (7 bases). In germline, CDR1 is SGHRS, CDR2 YFSETQ. Trimming took off 3 bases at V and 2 bases at J, with 15 bases between the two ends. The CDR3 spans 15 residues. The CDR3 region has the DNA TGCGCCAGCAGCTGGGGGCGGGAGCCACCCTACGAGCAGTACTTC. Protein sequence: CASSWGREPPYEQYF.

The chain has TRBV5-4 and TRBJ1-3, with D hard to call. Trimming shortened V by 3 bases and J by 4 bases, and 11 bases separated the two germline ends. Germline CDR1 and CDR2: SGHNT and YYREEE (reference sequence). The CDR3 has 14 residues. The CDR3 sequence: CASSSDYEGNTIYF. CDR3 DNA sequence: TGTGCCAGCAGCTCCGACTACGAAGGAAACACCATATATTTT.